The 5 T cell receptor beta chains below were found in one sample sequenced in a study of blood T cells in healthy people across ages. The use of a sample-barcoded 5' primer and a J-beta primer mix characterized a second PCR of roughly 7 to 12 cycles. One entry per CDR3 protein results from TCRdb running MiXCR on the 5' RACE reads. The profile shows about 800,000 distinct CDR3 sequences, 58% of them singletons. The specimen was blood. The receptors derive from a man aged 25 to 45 in good health.

This clonotype has only one observation. The genes are TRBV27 and TRBJ2-6, with 8 nucleotides matching TRBD1. The CDR3 extends over 16 amino acids. J gave up 4 bases and V 5 bases, and 7 bases lay outside the gene matches. Germline assignment: CDR1 MNHEY and CDR2 SMNVEV (reference sequence). The CDR3 coding sequence is TGTGCCAGCAGTGACAGGGGTGGCCTCGGGGCCAACGTCCTGACTTTC. It yields the protein CASSDRGGLGANVLTF.

This chain joins TRBV9 and TRBJ1-1; TRBD1 might be the D (5 bases). The germline V gene encodes CDR1 SGDLS and CDR2 YYNGEE. This CDR3 is built from 14 residues. V was trimmed by 2 bases and J by 7 bases, leaving 15 bases between them. The CDR3 nucleotides read TGTGCCAGCAGCGTGGGGGGGGTACAGAGTGAAGCTTTCTTT. Its protein product is CASSVGGVQSEAFF.

This rearrangement joins TRBV29-1 to TRBJ2-1, with D tentatively TRBD1 (5 bases). The V end was cut by 1 base, the J end by 13 bases, with 14 bases between. This CDR3 region has 12 residues. Looked up from germline, CDR1 is SQVTM and CDR2 is ANQGSEA. CDR3 amino acids: CSVEGGHETQFF. CDR3 nucleotide sequence: TGCAGCGTTGAAGGGGGCCATGAGACCCAGTTCTTC.

The chain joins TRBV20-1 to TRBJ1-5; D remains unclear. Trimming cost V 0 bases and J 3 bases, with 6 bases left between them. From germline, CDR1 is DFQATT and CDR2 SNEGSKA (reference sequence). This CDR3 region has 13 residues. The CDR3 spells CSARDGNNQPQHF. The CDR3 nucleotides are TGCAGTGCTAGAGACGGAAACAATCAGCCCCAGCATTTT.

The chain is built from TRBV7-7 and TRBJ2-1, with TRBD2 as a possible D gene (6 bases). The CDR3 extends over 15 amino acids. The germline V gene encodes CDR1 SSHAT and CDR2 FNYEAQ (reference sequence). The V end lost 5 bases, the J end lost 0 bases, and 11 bases lay between the germline ends. This chain's CDR3 is CASSPERVSYNEQFF. The CDR3 DNA reads TGTGCCAGCAGCCCCGAGCGGGTCTCCTACAATGAGCAGTTCTTC.